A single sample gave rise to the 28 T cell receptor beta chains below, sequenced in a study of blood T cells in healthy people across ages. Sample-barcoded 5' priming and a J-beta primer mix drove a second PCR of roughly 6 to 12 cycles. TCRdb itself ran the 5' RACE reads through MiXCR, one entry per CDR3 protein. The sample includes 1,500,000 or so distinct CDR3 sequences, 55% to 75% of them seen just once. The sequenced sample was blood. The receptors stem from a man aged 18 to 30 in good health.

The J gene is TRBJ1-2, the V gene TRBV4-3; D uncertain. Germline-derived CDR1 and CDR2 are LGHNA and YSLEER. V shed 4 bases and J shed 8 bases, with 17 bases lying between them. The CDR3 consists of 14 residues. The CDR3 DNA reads TGCGCCAGCAGCCGAGGTGGTGGGATGGGAGGCTACACCTTC. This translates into CASSRGGGMGGYTF.

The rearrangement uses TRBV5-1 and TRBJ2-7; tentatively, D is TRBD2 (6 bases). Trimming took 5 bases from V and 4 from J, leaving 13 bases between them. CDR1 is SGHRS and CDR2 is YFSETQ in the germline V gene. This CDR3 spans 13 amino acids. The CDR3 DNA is TGCGCCAGCAGGGCGGGGTCTGTATACGAGCAGTACTTC. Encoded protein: CASRAGSVYEQYF.

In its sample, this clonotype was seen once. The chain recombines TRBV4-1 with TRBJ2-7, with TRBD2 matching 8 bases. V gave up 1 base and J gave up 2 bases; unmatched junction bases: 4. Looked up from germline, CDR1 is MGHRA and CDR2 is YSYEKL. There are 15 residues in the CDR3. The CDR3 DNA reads TGCGCCAGCAGCCAAGGGGCACTAGCGGCCTACGAGCAGTACTTC. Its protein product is CASSQGALAAYEQYF.

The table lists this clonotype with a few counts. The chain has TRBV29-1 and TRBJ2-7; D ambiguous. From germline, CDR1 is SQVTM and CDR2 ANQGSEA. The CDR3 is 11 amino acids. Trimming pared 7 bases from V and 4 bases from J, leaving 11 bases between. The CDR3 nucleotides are TGCAGCGGGCGGAGCGAGTACGAGCAGTACTTC. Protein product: CSGRSEYEQYF.

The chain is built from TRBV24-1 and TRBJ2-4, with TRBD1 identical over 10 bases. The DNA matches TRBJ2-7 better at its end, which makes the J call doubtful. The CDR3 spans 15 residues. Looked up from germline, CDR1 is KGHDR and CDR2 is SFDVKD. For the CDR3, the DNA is TGTGCCACCAGTGAGTATCCGGGACAGGGGAACGAGCAGTACTTC. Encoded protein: CATSEYPGQGNEQYF.

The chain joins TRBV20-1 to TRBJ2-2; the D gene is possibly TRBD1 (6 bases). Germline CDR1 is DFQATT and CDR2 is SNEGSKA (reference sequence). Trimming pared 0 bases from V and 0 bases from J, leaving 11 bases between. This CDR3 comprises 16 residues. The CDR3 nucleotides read TGCAGTGCTAGAGACTCCAGGGGTCCGAACACCGGGGAGCTGTTTTTT. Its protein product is CSARDSRGPNTGELFF.

CDR3 nucleotides: TGTGCCAGCAGCCAGTCCAGGGTTACCAAAAACATTCAGTACTTC. Translated, it gives CASSQSRVTKNIQYF. The chain uses TRBV6-5 and TRBJ2-4, with D perhaps matching TRBD1 (5 bases). Germline assignment: CDR1 MNHEY and CDR2 SVGAGI. Trimming cost V 6 bases and J 2 bases, with 14 bases left between them. This CDR3 is 15 amino acids long.

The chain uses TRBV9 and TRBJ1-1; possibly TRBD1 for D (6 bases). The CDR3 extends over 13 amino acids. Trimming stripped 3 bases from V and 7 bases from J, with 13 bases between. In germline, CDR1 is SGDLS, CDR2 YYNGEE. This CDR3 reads CASSGRDKDEAFF. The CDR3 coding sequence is TGTGCCAGCAGCGGCCGGGACAAAGATGAAGCTTTCTTT.

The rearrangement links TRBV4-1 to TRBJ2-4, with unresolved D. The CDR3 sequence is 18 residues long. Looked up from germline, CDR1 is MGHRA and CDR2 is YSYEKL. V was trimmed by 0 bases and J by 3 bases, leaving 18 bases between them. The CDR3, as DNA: TGCGCCAGCAGCCAAGATAGGAGCGCCCAATTAGTCAAAAACATTCAGTACTTC. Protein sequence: CASSQDRSAQLVKNIQYF.

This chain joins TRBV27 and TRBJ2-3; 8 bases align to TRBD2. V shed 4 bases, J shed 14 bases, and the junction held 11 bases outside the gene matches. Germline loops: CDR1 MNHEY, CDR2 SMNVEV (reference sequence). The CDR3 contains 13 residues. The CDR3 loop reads CASSWGIAGLRYF. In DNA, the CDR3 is TGTGCCAGCAGTTGGGGAATAGCGGGATTGCGGTATTTT.

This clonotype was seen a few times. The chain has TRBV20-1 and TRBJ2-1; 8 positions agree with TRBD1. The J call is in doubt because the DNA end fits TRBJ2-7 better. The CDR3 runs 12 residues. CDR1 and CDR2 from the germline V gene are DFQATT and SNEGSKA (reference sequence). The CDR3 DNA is TGCAGTGCTGATGACAGGGGTCGCGAGCAGTACTTC. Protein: CSADDRGREQYF.

The CDR3 DNA sequence: TGCAGTGCTAGTCGACTACGTGGGGCAGATACGCAGTATTTT. Translated: CSASRLRGADTQYF. The chain is built from TRBV20-1 and TRBJ2-3; D may be TRBD2 (5 bases). The CDR3 has 14 residues. The germline V gene encodes CDR1 DFQATT and CDR2 SNEGSKA (reference sequence). Deletions cut 3 bases from V and 4 bases from J, with 14 bases between.

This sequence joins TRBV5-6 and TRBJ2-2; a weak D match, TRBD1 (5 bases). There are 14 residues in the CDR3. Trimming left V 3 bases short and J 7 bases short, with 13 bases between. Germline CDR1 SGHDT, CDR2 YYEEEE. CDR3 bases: TGTGCCAGCAGCTCGGTAGGGGCCGTCGGGGAGCTGTTTTTT. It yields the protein CASSSVGAVGELFF.

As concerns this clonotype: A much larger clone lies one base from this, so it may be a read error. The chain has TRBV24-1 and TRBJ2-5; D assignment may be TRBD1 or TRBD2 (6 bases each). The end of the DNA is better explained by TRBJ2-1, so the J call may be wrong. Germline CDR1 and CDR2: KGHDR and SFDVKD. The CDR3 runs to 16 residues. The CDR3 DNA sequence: TGTGCCACCAGTGATTTGCGATTCGGGGGCCAAGAGACCCAGTTCTTC. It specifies CATSDLRFGGQETQFF.

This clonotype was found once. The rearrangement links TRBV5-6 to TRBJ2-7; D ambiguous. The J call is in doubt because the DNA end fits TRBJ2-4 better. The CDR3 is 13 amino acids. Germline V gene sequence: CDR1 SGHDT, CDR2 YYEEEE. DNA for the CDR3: TGTGCCAGCAGCTTGTCAGTTGGAAACATTCAGTACTTC. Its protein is CASSLSVGNIQYF.

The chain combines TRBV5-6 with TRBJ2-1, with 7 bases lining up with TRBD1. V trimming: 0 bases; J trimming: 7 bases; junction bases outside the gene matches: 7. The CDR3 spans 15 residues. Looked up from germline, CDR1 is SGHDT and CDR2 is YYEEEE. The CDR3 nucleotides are TGTGCCAGCAGCTTGGGAGCCCGCAGGGGGAATGAGCAGTTCTTC. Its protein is CASSLGARRGNEQFF.

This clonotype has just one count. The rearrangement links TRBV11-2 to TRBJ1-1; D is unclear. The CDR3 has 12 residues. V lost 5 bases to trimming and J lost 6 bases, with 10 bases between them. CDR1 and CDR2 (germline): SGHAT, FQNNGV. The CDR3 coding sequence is TGTGCCAGCAGCCCGCACATCGCTGAAGCTTTCTTT. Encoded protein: CASSPHIAEAFF.

CDR3 residues: CASSTESGISYEQYF. In nucleotides, the CDR3 is TGTGCCAGTAGTACAGAAAGCGGGATCTCCTACGAGCAGTACTTC. The chain carries TRBV19 and TRBJ2-7; 7 positions match TRBD2. The CDR3 is made up of 15 amino acids. The V gene end was trimmed by 4 bases and the J gene end by 0 bases; junction bases not matched to a gene: 6. Germline CDR1 is LNHDA and CDR2 is SQIVND (reference sequence).

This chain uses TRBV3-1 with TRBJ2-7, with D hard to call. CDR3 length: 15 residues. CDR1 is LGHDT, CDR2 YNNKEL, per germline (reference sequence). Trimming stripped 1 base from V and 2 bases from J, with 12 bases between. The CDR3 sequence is CASSQGDGRAYEQYF. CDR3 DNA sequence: TGTGCCAGCAGCCAAGGCGACGGTCGAGCCTACGAGCAGTACTTC.

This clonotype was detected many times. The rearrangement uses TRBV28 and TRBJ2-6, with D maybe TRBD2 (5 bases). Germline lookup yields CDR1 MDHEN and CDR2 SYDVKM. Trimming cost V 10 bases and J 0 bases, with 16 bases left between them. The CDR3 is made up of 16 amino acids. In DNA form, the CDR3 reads TGTGCCACCTCGGCCGGGGAACTCTCTGGGGCCAACGTCCTGACTTTC. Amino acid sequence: CATSAGELSGANVLTF.

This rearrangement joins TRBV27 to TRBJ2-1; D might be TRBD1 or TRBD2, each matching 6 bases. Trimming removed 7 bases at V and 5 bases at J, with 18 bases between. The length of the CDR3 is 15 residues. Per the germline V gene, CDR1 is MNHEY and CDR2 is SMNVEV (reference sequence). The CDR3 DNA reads TGTGCCAGCATCCCTGGAGGGGGGCTCAACAATGAGCAGTTCTTC. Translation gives CASIPGGGLNNEQFF.

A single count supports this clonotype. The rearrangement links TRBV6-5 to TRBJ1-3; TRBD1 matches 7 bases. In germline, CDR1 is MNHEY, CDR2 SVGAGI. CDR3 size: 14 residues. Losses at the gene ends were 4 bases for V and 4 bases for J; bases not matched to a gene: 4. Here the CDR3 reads CASSSGQYGNTIYF. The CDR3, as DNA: TGTGCCAGCAGTTCGGGACAGTACGGAAACACCATATATTTT.

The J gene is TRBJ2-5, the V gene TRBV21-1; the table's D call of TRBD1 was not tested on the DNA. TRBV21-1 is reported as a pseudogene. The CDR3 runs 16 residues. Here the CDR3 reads CASSKDPPGRGETQYF. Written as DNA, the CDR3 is TGTGCCAGCAGCAAAGATCCCCCGGGTCGCGGAGAGACCCAGTACTTC.

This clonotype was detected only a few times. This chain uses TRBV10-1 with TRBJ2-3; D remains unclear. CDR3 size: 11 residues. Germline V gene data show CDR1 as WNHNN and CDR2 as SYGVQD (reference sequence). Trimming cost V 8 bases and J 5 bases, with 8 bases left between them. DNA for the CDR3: TGCGCCAGCGGCTTCCAAGATACGCAGTATTTT. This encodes CASGFQDTQYF.

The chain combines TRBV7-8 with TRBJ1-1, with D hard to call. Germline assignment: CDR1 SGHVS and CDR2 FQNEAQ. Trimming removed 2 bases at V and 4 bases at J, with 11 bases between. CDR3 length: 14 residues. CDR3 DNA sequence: TGTGCCAGCAGCTTACAGGCCTCGAGCACTGAAGCTTTCTTT. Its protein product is CASSLQASSTEAFF.

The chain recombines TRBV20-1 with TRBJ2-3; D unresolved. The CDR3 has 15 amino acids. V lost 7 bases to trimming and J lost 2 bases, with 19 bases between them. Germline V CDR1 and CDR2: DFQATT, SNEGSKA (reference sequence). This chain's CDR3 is CSVPRAVRPTDTQYF. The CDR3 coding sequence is TGCAGTGTTCCTCGGGCCGTACGCCCCACAGATACGCAGTATTTT.

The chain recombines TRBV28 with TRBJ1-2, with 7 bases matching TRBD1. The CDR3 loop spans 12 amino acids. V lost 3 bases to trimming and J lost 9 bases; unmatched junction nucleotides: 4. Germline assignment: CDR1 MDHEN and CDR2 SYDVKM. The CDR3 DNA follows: TGTGCCAGCAGTTTCCCCAGGGGGAGCTACACCTTC. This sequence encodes CASSFPRGSYTF.

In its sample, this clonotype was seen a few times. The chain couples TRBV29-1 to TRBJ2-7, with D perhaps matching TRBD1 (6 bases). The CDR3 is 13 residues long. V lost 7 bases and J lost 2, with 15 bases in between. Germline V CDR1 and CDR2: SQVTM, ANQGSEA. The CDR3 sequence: CSARTGMAYEQYF. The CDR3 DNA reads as TGCAGCGCCCGAACAGGGATGGCCTACGAGCAGTACTTC.